The 31 T cell receptor beta chains below were found in one sample sequenced in a study of shared clonotypes between healthy human individuals. Method: immunoSEQ multiplex PCR; TCRdb's copy keeps in-frame clones and lacks some. The table includes some 1.5 million clones, approximately 98% detected once. Sequencing was carried out using naive CD4+ T cells sorted from blood. Subset of the sample: CD45RA+ positively selected. The receptors stem from a man aged 30 to 39 in good health.

This clone was seen only once. Other DNA sequences of this sample code for an identical CDR3. The rearrangement uses TRBV5-5 and TRBJ2-3; D is undetermined. Germline CDR1 is SGHKS and CDR2 is YYEKEE (reference sequence). Trimming took 4 bases from V and 0 from J, leaving 6 bases between them. The CDR3 contains 13 residues. Here the CDR3 DNA reads TGTGCCAGCAGCGGGGATAGCACAGATACGCAGTATTTT. This codes for CASSGDSTDTQYF.

This chain uses TRBV15 with TRBJ1-1, with 8 bases that match TRBD1. From germline, CDR1 is LNHNV and CDR2 YYDKDF (reference sequence). J was trimmed by 5 bases and V by 1 base; bases with no gene match: 12. The CDR3 has 17 residues. The DNA for the CDR3 is TGTGCCACCAGCAGAGGACGGACAGGGAAAGGTTTGACTGAAGCTTTCTTT. It translates to CATSRGRTGKGLTEAFF.

The chain uses TRBV5-1 and TRBJ1-4; D possibly corresponds to TRBD1 (6 bases). Germline values: CDR1 SGHRS, CDR2 YFSETQ. Between the trimmed V and J ends, which lost 0 bases and 5 bases, there was a span of 11 bases. The CDR3 is made up of 15 amino acids. This CDR3 is CASSLGWTANEKLFF. The CDR3 region has the DNA TGCGCCAGCAGCTTGGGCTGGACAGCAAATGAAAAACTGTTTTTT. Filled out from reference TRBV5-1 and TRBJ1-4, the complete variable domain reads KAGVTQTPRYLIKTRGQQVTLSCSPISGHRSVSWYQQTPGQGLQFLFEYFSETQRNKGNFPGRFSGRQFSNSRSEMNVSTLELGDSALYLCASSLGWTANEKLFFGSGTQLSVL.

The chain has TRBV11-2 and TRBJ2-2; TRBD1 matches at 9 bases. Germline V gene data show CDR1 as SGHAT and CDR2 as FQNNGV. J was trimmed by 7 bases and V by 3 bases; bases with no gene match: 12. CDR3 length equals 17 residues. CDR3: CASSFLRDRVEVGELFF. CDR3 DNA: TGTGCCAGCAGCTTCCTCCGGGACAGGGTTGAGGTCGGGGAGCTGTTTTTT.

The J gene is TRBJ1-2, the V gene TRBV19; 9 nucleotides line up with TRBD1. CDR1 is LNHDA, CDR2 SQIVND, per germline (reference sequence). Trimming at V came to 5 bases and at J to 5 bases, leaving 9 bases not matched to a gene. The CDR3 has 15 residues. The CDR3 spells CASSQHYRGHYGYTF. DNA for the CDR3: TGTGCCAGTAGTCAACATTACAGGGGGCATTATGGCTACACCTTC.

This clone showed up just once. V is TRBV2 and J is TRBJ2-5; D perhaps matches TRBD2 (6 bases). Germline assignment: CDR1 SNHLY and CDR2 FYNNEI. Trimming removed 4 bases at V and 1 base at J, with 10 bases between. The CDR3 sequence is 14 residues long. The CDR3 loop is CASSVGGAQETQYF. The CDR3 nucleotides read TGTGCCAGCAGTGTAGGAGGGGCCCAAGAGACCCAGTACTTC. The complete variable domain, with remaining parts taken from reference TRBV2 and TRBJ2-5, reads EPEVTQTPSHQVTQMGQEVILRCVPISNHLYFYWYRQILGQKVEFLVSFYNNEISEKSEIFDDQFSVERPDGSNFTLKIRSTKLEDSAMYFCASSVGGAQETQYFGPGTRLLVL.

The sample holds one count of this clone. The chain combines TRBV13 with TRBJ2-1; 8 bases are shared with TRBD2. Germline CDR1 reads PRHDT; CDR2 reads FYEKMQ (reference sequence). CDR3 length: 13 residues. Trimming cost V 1 base and J 9 bases; bases outside gene matches: 2. The CDR3 nucleotides read TGTGCCAGCAGCTTAGATCGGGGGGGTGAGCAGTTCTTC. Its protein product is CASSLDRGGEQFF.

The chain employs TRBV10-2 and TRBJ2-1; D is tentatively TRBD1 or TRBD2 (5 bases each). This CDR3 region has 13 residues. The ends were cut back, 6 bases at V and 6 bases at J, with 12 bases in the middle. Germline-derived CDR1 and CDR2 are WSHSY and SAAADI. The CDR3 loop is CASSGTAGNEQFF. The CDR3 DNA is TGCGCCAGCAGCGGGACGGCGGGCAATGAGCAGTTCTTC.

The chain is built from TRBV27 and TRBJ1-2; D ambiguous. This CDR3 region has 14 residues. CDR1 MNHEY and CDR2 SMNVEV come from the germline V gene (reference sequence). Trimming shortened V by 6 bases and J by 6 bases, and 17 bases separated the two germline ends. The CDR3 DNA reads TGTGCCAGCAGAAGTTCAGGTTCCCCCGATGGCTACACCTTC. Amino acids: CASRSSGSPDGYTF.

The gene calls are TRBV28 and TRBJ2-2, with TRBD2 identical over 8 bases. The V and J ends lost 5 bases and 3 bases, in that order; junction bases with no gene match: 11. Germline CDR1 reads MDHEN; CDR2 reads SYDVKM. This CDR3 contains 17 residues. CDR3 sequence (DNA): TGTGCCAGCAGTACCACCGGACTAGCCCCCTACACCGGGGAGCTGTTTTTT. It is translated as CASSTTGLAPYTGELFF.

The chain carries TRBV6-6 and TRBJ2-7, with 9 nucleotides matching TRBD2. CDR1 and CDR2 (germline): MNHNY, SVGAGI (reference sequence). With 5 bases clipped from V and 1 base from J, the junction kept 6 bases outside the gene matches. CDR3 length: 15 residues. CDR3 DNA sequence: TGTGCCAGCAGTCCCTATAGCGGGAGTTCCTACGAGCAGTACTTC. Protein sequence: CASSPYSGSSYEQYF.

This chain uses TRBV18 with TRBJ2-1; TRBD1 matches 9 bases. The CDR3 is 20 residues long. After removal of 3 bases from V and 5 bases from J, the junction contained 20 bases not matched to a gene. Germline V gene lookup returns CDR1 KGHSH and CDR2 LQKENI. The CDR3 protein is CASSPLGQGWTSQDDNEQFF. The CDR3 DNA reads as TGTGCCAGCTCACCGCTGGGACAGGGATGGACTAGTCAGGATGACAATGAGCAGTTCTTC. The full variable domain, in which reference TRBV18 and TRBJ2-1 provide the parts outside the CDR3, is NAGVMQNPRHLVRRRGQEARLRCSPMKGHSHVYWYRQLPEEGLKFMVYLQKENIIDESGMPKERFSAEFPKEGPSILRIQQVVRGDSAAYFCASSPLGQGWTSQDDNEQFFGPGTRLTVL.

The chain couples TRBV30 to TRBJ2-7; perhaps D is TRBD1 or TRBD2 (5 bases each). Trimming pared 3 bases from V and 0 bases from J, leaving 18 bases between. Germline V gene lookup returns CDR1 GTSNPN and CDR2 SVGIG (reference sequence). The CDR3 has 16 residues. The CDR3 coding sequence is TGTGCCTGGAGGCCCCCCGGACATGGGAGCTCCTACGAGCAGTACTTC. This encodes CAWRPPGHGSSYEQYF. Filled out from reference TRBV30 and TRBJ2-7, the complete variable domain reads SQTIHQWPATLVQPVGSPLSLECTVEGTSNPNLYWYRQAAGRGLQLLFYSVGIGQISSEVPQNLSASRPQDRQFILSSKKLLLSDSGFYLCAWRPPGHGSSYEQYFGPGTRLTVT.

The rearrangement joins TRBV4-1 to TRBJ2-2, with a tentative D call TRBD2 (5 bases). Germline CDR1 MGHRA, CDR2 YSYEKL. The CDR3 has 16 amino acids. The V gene lost 2 bases and the J gene lost 0 bases, with 10 bases spanning the gap. The DNA for the CDR3 is TGCGCCAGCAGCCAACTGGGAGCCTCGAACACCGGGGAGCTGTTTTTT. Protein sequence: CASSQLGASNTGELFF.

The chain employs TRBV11-2 and TRBJ2-4; D is undetermined. Trimming pared 5 bases from V and 0 bases from J, leaving 17 bases between. This CDR3 has 17 amino acids. The germline V gene has CDR1 SGHAT and CDR2 FQNNGV. CDR3 protein: CASSPRARILAKNIQYF. The DNA for the CDR3 is TGTGCCAGCAGCCCCCGTGCCAGAATACTAGCCAAAAACATTCAGTACTTC.

V is TRBV29-1 and J is TRBJ2-3; D is undetermined. Germline CDR1 is SQVTM and CDR2 is ANQGSEA. CDR3 size: 13 residues. The V and J ends lost 4 bases and 0 bases respectively, with 8 bases between them. CDR3 amino acids: CSVGAASTDTQYF. The CDR3 region has the DNA TGCAGCGTTGGGGCTGCTAGCACAGATACGCAGTATTTT.

A remark on this clone: Other DNA sequences in the sample encode the same CDR3. The chain combines TRBV9 with TRBJ2-5; 7 nucleotides line up with TRBD2. The germline V gene has CDR1 SGDLS and CDR2 YYNGEE. This CDR3 is 14 amino acids long. V lost 0 bases to trimming and J lost 2 bases; unmatched junction nucleotides: 1. The CDR3 is CASSVGGSQETQYF. The CDR3 DNA follows: TGTGCCAGCAGCGTAGGCGGGAGTCAAGAGACCCAGTACTTC. The full variable domain, rest sourced from reference TRBV9 and TRBJ2-5, is DSGVTQTPKHLITATGQRVTLRCSPRSGDLSVYWYQQSLDQGLQFLIQYYNGEERAKGNILERFSAQQFPDLHSELNLSSLELGDSALYFCASSVGGSQETQYFGPGTRLLVL.

V gene TRBV28 combines with J gene TRBJ2-7; D unclear. Germline CDR1 is MDHEN and CDR2 is SYDVKM. The CDR3 has 13 residues. Trimming pared 4 bases from V and 1 base from J, leaving 8 bases between. The CDR3 loop is CASSSIPSYEQYF. Written as DNA, the CDR3 is TGTGCCAGCAGTTCTATTCCTTCCTACGAGCAGTACTTC.

J is TRBJ1-1 and V is TRBV18; the D is unclear. V dropped 2 bases and J dropped 4 bases, with 11 bases sitting between them. The CDR3 covers 14 residues. Germline values: CDR1 KGHSH, CDR2 LQKENI. The CDR3 DNA sequence: TGTGCCAGCTCACCAAAGGCTGCGGTCACTGAAGCTTTCTTT. This codes for CASSPKAAVTEAFF. The full variable domain, its missing parts supplied by reference TRBV18 and TRBJ1-1, is NAGVMQNPRHLVRRRGQEARLRCSPMKGHSHVYWYRQLPEEGLKFMVYLQKENIIDESGMPKERFSAEFPKEGPSILRIQQVVRGDSAAYFCASSPKAAVTEAFFGQGTRLTVV.

Remarks on this clone: Other DNA sequences of this sample code for an identical CDR3. CDR3 DNA: TGCGCCAGCAGCTTGGTTGGTGGGATGAACACTGAAGCTTTCTTT. Protein sequence: CASSLVGGMNTEAFF. This sequence joins TRBV5-1 and TRBJ1-1; D gene uncertain. Germline V gives CDR1 SGHRS, CDR2 YFSETQ. This CDR3 has 15 residues. V lost 0 bases, J lost 0 bases, and 9 bases lay in between.

This chain joins TRBV2 and TRBJ2-2; D might be TRBD2 (6 bases). The CDR3 has 17 amino acids. Per the germline V gene, CDR1 is SNHLY and CDR2 is FYNNEI. V lost 7 bases and J 4 bases, leaving 22 bases between the germline ends. The CDR3 bases are TGTGCCAGCAAGGGTGGGTTAGGACTAATCAGCACCGGGGAGCTGTTTTTT. Its protein is CASKGGLGLISTGELFF.

The gene calls are TRBV27 and TRBJ2-7; 7 bases are a match to TRBD1. V lost 4 bases, J lost 1 base, and 4 bases stayed unmatched. Germline CDR1 reads MNHEY; CDR2 reads SMNVEV (reference sequence). This CDR3 is built from 14 residues. Written as DNA, the CDR3 is TGTGCCAGCAGTTCCCGACAGGGATCCTACGAGCAGTACTTC. Its translation is CASSSRQGSYEQYF.

Turning to this clone: Distinct nucleotide sequences in the sample also encode this CDR3. This rearrangement joins TRBV5-4 to TRBJ2-7; 11 bases map to TRBD1. Germline values: CDR1 SGHNT, CDR2 YYREEE (reference sequence). Losses at the gene ends were 3 bases for V and 4 bases for J; bases not matched to a gene: 3. The CDR3 is 14 residues long. The CDR3 DNA is TGTGCCAGCAGCTCGGGACAGGGGGGATACGAGCAGTACTTC. The encoded protein is CASSSGQGGYEQYF.

The chain employs TRBV18 and TRBJ2-5, with 8 positions matching TRBD1. After removal of 3 bases from V and 1 base from J, the junction contained 7 bases not matched to a gene. CDR3 length: 16 amino acids. Germline-derived CDR1 and CDR2 are KGHSH and LQKENI. The CDR3 DNA reads TGTGCCAGCTCACCGGACAGGGCGACCCTCCAAGAGACCCAGTACTTC. It encodes CASSPDRATLQETQYF.

The chain joins TRBV5-4 to TRBJ1-1, with no clear D. In germline, CDR1 is SGHNT, CDR2 YYREEE (reference sequence). Trimming left V 0 bases short and J 0 bases short, with 15 bases between. The CDR3 is 17 amino acids. The CDR3 loop is CASSLVWTETLNTEAFF. The CDR3 region has the DNA TGTGCCAGCAGCTTGGTGTGGACGGAAACCTTGAACACTGAAGCTTTCTTT.

This clone has more than one count but fewer than ten. V gene TRBV7-9 combines with J gene TRBJ2-7, with 10 nucleotides matching TRBD2. V was clipped by 11 bases and J by 5 bases; unmatched bases: 15. Germline CDR1 and CDR2: SEHNR and FQNEAQ (reference sequence). The CDR3 runs 15 residues. The chain's CDR3 is CACVVKREGWDEQYF. The CDR3 DNA is TGTGCCTGCGTCGTGAAGCGGGAGGGCTGGGACGAGCAGTACTTC. Using reference TRBV7-9 and TRBJ2-7 for the parts outside the CDR3, the full variable domain is DTGVSQNPRHKITKRGQNVTFRCDPISEHNRLYWYRQTLGQGPEFLTYFQNEAQLEKSRLLSDRFSAERPKGSFSTLEIQRTEQGDSAMYLCACVVKREGWDEQYFGPGTRLTVT.

This chain connects TRBV15 to TRBJ2-3; D is possibly TRBD2 (6 bases). V was pared by 3 bases and J by 2 bases, with 15 bases between. Germline loops: CDR1 LNHNV, CDR2 YYDKDF (reference sequence). This CDR3 is built from 16 residues. CDR3 DNA: TGTGCCACCAGCAGGGTTAGGCTAGCGATCACAGATACGCAGTATTTT. This encodes CATSRVRLAITDTQYF.

The chain employs TRBV5-4 and TRBJ2-7; 7 positions match TRBD1. The germline V gene encodes CDR1 SGHNT and CDR2 YYREEE (reference sequence). The CDR3 covers 14 residues. Trimming cost V 0 bases and J 5 bases; bases outside gene matches: 5. The CDR3 protein is CASSLGQGGHEQYF. CDR3 bases: TGTGCCAGCAGCTTGGGACAGGGTGGGCACGAGCAGTACTTC.

The gene calls are TRBV2 and TRBJ1-5, with TRBD1 identical over 9 bases. The CDR3 consists of 14 residues. Per the germline V gene, CDR1 is SNHLY and CDR2 is FYNNEI. Trimming cost V 5 bases and J 7 bases; bases outside gene matches: 6. The CDR3 spells CASSQDRGGQPQHF. The CDR3 DNA reads as TGTGCCAGCAGTCAGGACAGGGGAGGCCAGCCCCAGCATTTT.

The CDR3 protein is CASSPAGTDYEQYF. CDR3 DNA: TGTGCCAGCAGCCCTGCGGGGACAGACTACGAGCAGTACTTC. The chain employs TRBV21-1 and TRBJ2-7; no DNA check was done on the table's D call, TRBD1. TRBV21-1 represents a pseudogene. This CDR3 contains 14 residues.

This chain links TRBV5-5 with TRBJ2-1; 10 bases match TRBD2. In germline, CDR1 is SGHKS, CDR2 YYEKEE (reference sequence). The CDR3 consists of 16 residues. Trimming cost V 4 bases and J 6 bases; bases outside gene matches: 10. The CDR3 loop is CASSPTISGRANEQFF. DNA for the CDR3: TGTGCCAGCAGCCCAACGATCAGCGGGAGGGCCAATGAGCAGTTCTTC.